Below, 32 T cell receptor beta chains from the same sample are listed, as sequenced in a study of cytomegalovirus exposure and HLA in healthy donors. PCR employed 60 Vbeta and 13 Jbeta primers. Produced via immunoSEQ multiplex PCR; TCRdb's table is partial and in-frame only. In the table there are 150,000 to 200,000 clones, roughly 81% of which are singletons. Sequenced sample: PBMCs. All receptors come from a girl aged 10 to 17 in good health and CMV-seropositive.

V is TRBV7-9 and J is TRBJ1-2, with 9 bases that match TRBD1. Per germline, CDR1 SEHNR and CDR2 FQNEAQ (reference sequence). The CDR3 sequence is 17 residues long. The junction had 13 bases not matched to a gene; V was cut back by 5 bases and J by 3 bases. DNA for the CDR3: TGTGCCAGCAGCCCGAAACCCCACAGGGGGCGCGACTATGGCTACACCTTC. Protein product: CASSPKPHRGRDYGYTF.

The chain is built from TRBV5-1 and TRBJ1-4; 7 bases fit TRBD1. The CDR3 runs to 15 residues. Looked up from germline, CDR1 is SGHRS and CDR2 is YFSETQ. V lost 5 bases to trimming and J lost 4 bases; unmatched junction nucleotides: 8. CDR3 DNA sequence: TGCGCCAGCAGTCGGGGGGGGACAGATAATGAAAAACTGTTTTTT. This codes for CASSRGGTDNEKLFF.

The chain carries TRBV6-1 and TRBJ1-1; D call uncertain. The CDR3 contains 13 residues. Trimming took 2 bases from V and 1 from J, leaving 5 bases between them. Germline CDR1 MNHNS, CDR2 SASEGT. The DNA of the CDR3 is TGTGCCAGCAGTGAACCCAGGAACACTGAAGCTTTCTTT. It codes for CASSEPRNTEAFF.

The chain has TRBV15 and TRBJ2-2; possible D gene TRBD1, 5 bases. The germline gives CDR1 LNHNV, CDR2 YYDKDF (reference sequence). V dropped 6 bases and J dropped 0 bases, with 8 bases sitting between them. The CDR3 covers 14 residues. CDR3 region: CATSTGPNTGELFF. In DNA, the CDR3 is TGTGCCACCAGTACAGGACCGAACACCGGGGAGCTGTTTTTT.

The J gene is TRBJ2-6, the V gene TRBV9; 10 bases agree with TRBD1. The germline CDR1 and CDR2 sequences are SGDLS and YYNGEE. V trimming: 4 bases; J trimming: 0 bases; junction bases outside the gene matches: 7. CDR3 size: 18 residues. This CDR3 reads CASSLGQGVPSGANVLTF. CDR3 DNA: TGTGCCAGCAGCCTAGGACAGGGGGTCCCCTCTGGGGCCAACGTCCTGACTTTC.

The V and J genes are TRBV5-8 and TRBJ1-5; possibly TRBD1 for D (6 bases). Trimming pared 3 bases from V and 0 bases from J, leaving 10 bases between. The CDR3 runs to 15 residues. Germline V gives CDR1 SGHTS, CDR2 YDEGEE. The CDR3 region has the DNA TGTGCCAGCAGCTCACAGGGATATAGCAATCAGCCCCAGCATTTT. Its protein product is CASSSQGYSNQPQHF.

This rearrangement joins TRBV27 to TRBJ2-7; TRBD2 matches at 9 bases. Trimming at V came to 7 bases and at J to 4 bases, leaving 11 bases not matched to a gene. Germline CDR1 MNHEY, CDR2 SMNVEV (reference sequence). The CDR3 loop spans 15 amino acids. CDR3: CASKIGASGDYEQYF. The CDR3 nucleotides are TGTGCCAGCAAAATTGGGGCTAGCGGGGATTACGAGCAGTACTTC.

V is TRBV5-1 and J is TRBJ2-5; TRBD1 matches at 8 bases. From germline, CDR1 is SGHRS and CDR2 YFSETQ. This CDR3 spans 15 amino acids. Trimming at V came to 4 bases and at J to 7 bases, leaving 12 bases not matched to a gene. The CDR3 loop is CASSPRTGREGTQYF. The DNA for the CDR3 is TGCGCCAGCAGCCCCCGGACAGGGCGGGAAGGGACCCAGTACTTC.

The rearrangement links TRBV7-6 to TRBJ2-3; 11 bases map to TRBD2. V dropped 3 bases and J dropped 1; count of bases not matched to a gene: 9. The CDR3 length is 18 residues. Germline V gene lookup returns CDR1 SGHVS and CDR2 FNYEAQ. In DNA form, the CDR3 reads TGTGCCAGCAGCTTCCACACCCCGGGACTAGCGGGCACAGATACGCAGTATTTT. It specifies CASSFHTPGLAGTDTQYF.

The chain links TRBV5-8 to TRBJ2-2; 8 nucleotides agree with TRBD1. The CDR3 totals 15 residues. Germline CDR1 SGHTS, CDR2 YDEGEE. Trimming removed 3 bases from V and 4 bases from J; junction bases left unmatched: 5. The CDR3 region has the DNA TGTGCCAGCAGCTCCAGGGGGCCAGGCACCGGGGAGCTGTTTTTT. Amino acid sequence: CASSSRGPGTGELFF.

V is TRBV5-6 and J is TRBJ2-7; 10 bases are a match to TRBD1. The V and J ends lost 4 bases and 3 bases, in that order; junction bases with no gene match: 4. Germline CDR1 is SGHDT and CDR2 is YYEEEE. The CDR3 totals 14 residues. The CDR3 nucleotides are TGTGCCAGCAGCCCGGGACAGGGGATCTACGAGCAGTACTTC. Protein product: CASSPGQGIYEQYF.

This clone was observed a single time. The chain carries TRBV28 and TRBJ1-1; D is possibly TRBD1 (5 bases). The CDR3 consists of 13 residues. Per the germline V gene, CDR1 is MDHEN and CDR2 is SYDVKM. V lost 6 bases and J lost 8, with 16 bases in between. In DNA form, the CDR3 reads TGTGCCAGCAGACTGGGGCAGGGCCTCGAAGCTTTCTTT. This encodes CASRLGQGLEAFF.

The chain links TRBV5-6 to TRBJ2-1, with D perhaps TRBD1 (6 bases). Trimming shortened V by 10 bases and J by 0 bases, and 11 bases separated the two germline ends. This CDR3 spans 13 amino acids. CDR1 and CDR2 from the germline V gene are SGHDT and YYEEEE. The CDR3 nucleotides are TGTGCCGGGGGCGTAAGCTCCTACAATGAGCAGTTCTTC. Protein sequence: CAGGVSSYNEQFF.

CDR3 in amino acids: CASGDSPENTEAFF. In DNA, the CDR3 is TGCGCCAGCGGGGACAGTCCTGAGAACACTGAAGCTTTCTTT. The chain has TRBV23-1 and TRBJ1-1, with TRBD1 matching 7 bases. TRBV23-1 is sorted into the ORF group, with uncertain function. This CDR3 spans 14 amino acids. The V gene end was trimmed by 8 bases and the J gene end by 1 base; junction bases not matched to a gene: 7.

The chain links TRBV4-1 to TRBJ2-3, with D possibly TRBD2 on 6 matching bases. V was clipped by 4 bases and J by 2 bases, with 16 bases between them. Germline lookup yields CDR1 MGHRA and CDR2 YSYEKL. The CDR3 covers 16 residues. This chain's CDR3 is CASSPLGGTHTDTQYF. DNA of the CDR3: TGCGCCAGCAGCCCCCTCGGGGGTACACACACAGATACGCAGTATTTT.

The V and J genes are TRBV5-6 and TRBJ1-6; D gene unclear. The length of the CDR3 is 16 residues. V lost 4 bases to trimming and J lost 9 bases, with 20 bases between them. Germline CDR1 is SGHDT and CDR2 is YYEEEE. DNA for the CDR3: TGTGCCAGCAGCCCGCAGGAGTGGCCGGGGAGTTCACCCCTCCACTTT. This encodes CASSPQEWPGSSPLHF. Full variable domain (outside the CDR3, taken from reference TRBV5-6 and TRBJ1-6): DAGVTQSPTHLIKTRGQQVTLRCSPKSGHDTVSWYQQALGQGPQFIFQYYEEEERQRGNFPDRFSGHQFPNYSSELNVNALLLGDSALYLCASSPQEWPGSSPLHFGNGTRLTVT.

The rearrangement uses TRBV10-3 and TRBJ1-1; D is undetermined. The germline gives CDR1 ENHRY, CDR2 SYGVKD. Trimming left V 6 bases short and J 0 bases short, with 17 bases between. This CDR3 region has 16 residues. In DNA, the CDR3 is TGTGCCATCAGCGATGGGCAGGCGAACATGAACACTGAAGCTTTCTTT. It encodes CAISDGQANMNTEAFF.

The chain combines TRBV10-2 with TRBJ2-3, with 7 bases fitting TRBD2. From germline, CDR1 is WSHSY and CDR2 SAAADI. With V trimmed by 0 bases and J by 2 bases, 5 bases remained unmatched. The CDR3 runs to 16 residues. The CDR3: CASSESGGGITDTQYF. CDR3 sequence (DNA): TGCGCCAGCAGTGAGTCCGGCGGGGGTATCACAGATACGCAGTATTTT.

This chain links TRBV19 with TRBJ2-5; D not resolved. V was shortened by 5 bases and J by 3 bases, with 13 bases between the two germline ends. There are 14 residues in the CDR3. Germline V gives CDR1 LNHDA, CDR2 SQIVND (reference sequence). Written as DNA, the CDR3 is TGTGCCAGTAGTTCGGCGGCCCAAGAAGAGACCCAGTACTTC. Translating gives CASSSAAQEETQYF.

The CDR3, as DNA: TGTGCCAGCAGGGGGGGGACAGGGGAAGGATCACCCCTCCACTTT. Its translation is CASRGGTGEGSPLHF. The J gene is TRBJ1-6, the V gene TRBV28, with 10 bases identical to TRBD1. This CDR3 region has 15 residues. The germline V gene encodes CDR1 MDHEN and CDR2 SYDVKM. Trimming at V came to 6 bases and at J to 10 bases, leaving 9 bases not matched to a gene.

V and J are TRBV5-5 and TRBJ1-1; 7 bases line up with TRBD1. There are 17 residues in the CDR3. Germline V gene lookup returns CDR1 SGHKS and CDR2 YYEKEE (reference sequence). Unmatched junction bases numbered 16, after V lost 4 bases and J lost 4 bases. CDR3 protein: CASSTTVGTEIFTEAFF. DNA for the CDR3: TGTGCCAGCAGCACTACCGTTGGGACAGAAATTTTCACTGAAGCTTTCTTT.

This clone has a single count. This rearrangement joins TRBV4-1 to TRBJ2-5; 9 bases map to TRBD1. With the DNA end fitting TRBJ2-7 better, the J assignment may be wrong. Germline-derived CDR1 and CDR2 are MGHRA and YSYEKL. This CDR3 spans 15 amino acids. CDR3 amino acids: CASSPGQGKSYEQYF. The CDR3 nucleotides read TGCGCCAGCAGCCCCGGACAGGGGAAGTCCTACGAGCAGTACTTC.

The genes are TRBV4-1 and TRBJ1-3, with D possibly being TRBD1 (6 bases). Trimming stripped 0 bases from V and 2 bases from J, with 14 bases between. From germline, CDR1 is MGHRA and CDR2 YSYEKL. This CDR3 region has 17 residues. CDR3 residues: CASSQELGQRPGNTIYF. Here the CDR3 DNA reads TGCGCCAGCAGCCAAGAATTAGGACAGAGGCCTGGAAACACCATATATTTT.

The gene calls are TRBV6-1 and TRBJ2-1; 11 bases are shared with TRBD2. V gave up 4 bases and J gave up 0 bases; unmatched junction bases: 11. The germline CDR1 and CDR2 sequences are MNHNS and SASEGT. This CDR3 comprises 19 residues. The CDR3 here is CASSATGTSGGSSYNEQFF. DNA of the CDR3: TGTGCCAGCAGTGCAACCGGGACTAGCGGTGGGAGCTCCTACAATGAGCAGTTCTTC.

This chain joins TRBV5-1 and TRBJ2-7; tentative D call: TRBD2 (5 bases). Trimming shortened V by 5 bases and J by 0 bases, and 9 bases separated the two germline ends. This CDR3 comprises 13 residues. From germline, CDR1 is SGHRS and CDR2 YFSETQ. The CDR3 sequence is CASRDRDSYEQYF. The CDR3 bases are TGCGCCAGCAGGGACCGGGACTCCTACGAGCAGTACTTC.

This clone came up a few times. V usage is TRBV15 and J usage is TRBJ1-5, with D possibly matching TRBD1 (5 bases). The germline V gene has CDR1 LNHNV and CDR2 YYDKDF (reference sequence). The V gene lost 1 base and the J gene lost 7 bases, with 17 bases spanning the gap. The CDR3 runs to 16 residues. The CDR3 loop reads CATSRVKSGGGQPQHF. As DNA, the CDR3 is TGTGCCACCAGCAGAGTTAAGAGCGGGGGGGGACAGCCCCAGCATTTT.

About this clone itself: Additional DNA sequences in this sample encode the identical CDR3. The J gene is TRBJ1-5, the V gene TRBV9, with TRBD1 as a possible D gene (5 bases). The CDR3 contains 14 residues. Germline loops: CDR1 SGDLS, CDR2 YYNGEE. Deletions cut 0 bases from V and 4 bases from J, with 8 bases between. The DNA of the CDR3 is TGTGCCAGCAGCGTAGGAGACAGAAATCAGCCCCAGCATTTT. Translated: CASSVGDRNQPQHF.

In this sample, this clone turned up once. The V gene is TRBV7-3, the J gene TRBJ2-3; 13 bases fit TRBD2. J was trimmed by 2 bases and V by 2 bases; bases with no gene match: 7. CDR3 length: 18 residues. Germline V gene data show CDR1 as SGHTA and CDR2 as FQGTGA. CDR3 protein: CASSLPRTSGGFTDTQYF. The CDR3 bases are TGTGCCAGCAGCTTACCCCGGACTAGCGGGGGATTCACAGATACGCAGTATTTT. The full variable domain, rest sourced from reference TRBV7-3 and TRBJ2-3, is GAGVSQTPSNKVTEKGKYVELRCDPISGHTALYWYRQSLGQGPEFLIYFQGTGAADDSGLPNDRFFAVRPEGSVSTLKIQRTERGDSAVYLCASSLPRTSGGFTDTQYFGPGTRLTVL.

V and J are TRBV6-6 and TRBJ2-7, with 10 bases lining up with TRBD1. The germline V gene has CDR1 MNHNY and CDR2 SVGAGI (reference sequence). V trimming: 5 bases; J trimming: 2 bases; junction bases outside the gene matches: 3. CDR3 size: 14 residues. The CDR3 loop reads CASSRQGAPYEQYF. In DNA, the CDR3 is TGTGCCAGCAGTCGACAGGGGGCACCCTACGAGCAGTACTTC.

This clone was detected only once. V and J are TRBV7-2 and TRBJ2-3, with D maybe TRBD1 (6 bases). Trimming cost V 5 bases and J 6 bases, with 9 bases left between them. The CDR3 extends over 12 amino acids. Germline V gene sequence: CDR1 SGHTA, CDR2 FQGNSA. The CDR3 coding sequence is TGTGCCAGCAGCCCCCAGGGGGATACGCAGTATTTT. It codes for CASSPQGDTQYF.

The CDR3 loop is CASSRTVNTEAFF. CDR3 nucleotides: TGTGCCAGTAGTAGGACAGTTAACACTGAAGCTTTCTTT. V is TRBV19 and J is TRBJ1-1; D is possibly TRBD1 (6 bases). Per germline, CDR1 LNHDA and CDR2 SQIVND (reference sequence). The CDR3 is 13 residues long. Trimming pared 4 bases from V and 2 bases from J, leaving 8 bases between.

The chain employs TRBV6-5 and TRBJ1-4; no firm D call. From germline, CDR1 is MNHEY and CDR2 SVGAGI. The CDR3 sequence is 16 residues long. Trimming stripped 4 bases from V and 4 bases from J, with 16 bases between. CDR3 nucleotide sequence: TGTGCCAGCAGTTTCTATGAGTCAACAGATAATGAAAAACTGTTTTTT. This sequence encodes CASSFYESTDNEKLFF.